This T cell receptor beta chain was identified in a study of response to subunit inactivated influenza vaccine. General observations from the study: Authors proposed each seasonal influenza vaccination draws in few new T cells.

The CDR3 contains 12 residues. Trimming shortened V by 1 base and J by 3 bases, and 4 bases separated the two germline ends. Germline V gives CDR1 LGHDT, CDR2 YNNKEL (reference sequence). TCRdb processed the RT-PCR reads anew with MiXCR; each CDR3 protein has one entry. The sample has just under 250,000 distinct CDR3 sequences; 10% to 15% are singletons. This clonotype was detected only once. Antigen: not known. The V call is TRBV3-1, the J call TRBJ2-7; D unclear. Sequenced material: non-naive T cells sorted from PBMCs, taken approximately 15 days before vaccination. The receptor's source is a man in his fifties or sixties who received an inactivated influenza vaccine. The CDR3 here is CASSQVNYEQYF. The CDR3 region has the DNA TGTGCCAGCAGCCAAGTCAACTACGAGCAGTACTTC.